One sample yielded the 8 T cell receptor beta chains listed below, sequenced in a study of shared clonotypes between healthy human individuals. Here immunoSEQ multiplex PCR was the method, and the copy in TCRdb shows in-frame clones only, minus some. The sample carries about 710,000 clones, 55% to 75% recorded once. Specimen: memory CD4+ T cells sorted from blood. Subset indicated: CD45RA-negative fraction. These receptor sequences come from a woman aged 25 to 39 in good health.

This sequence joins TRBV5-1 and TRBJ1-3; 10 bases match TRBD1. The V segment lost 2 bases and the J segment 1 base; nucleotides outside the gene matches: 3. This CDR3 is built from 16 residues. Germline values: CDR1 SGHRS, CDR2 YFSETQ. CDR3 nucleotides: TGCGCCAGCAGCTTTGGGACAGGGGAATCTGGAAACACCATATATTTT. It yields the protein CASSFGTGESGNTIYF.

V usage is TRBV11-2 and J usage is TRBJ1-2; a weak D match, TRBD1 (6 bases). This CDR3 is 14 amino acids long. Germline CDR1 reads SGHAT; CDR2 reads FQNNGV. V gave up 3 bases and J gave up 4 bases, with 12 bases separating them. The CDR3, as DNA: TGTGCCAGCAGCTTGGTTGACAGGAGCTATGGCTACACCTTC. It yields the protein CASSLVDRSYGYTF.

V usage is TRBV7-2 and J usage is TRBJ2-5; 7 bases are shared with TRBD1. The CDR3 is 16 amino acids. Germline CDR1 reads SGHTA; CDR2 reads FQGNSA. The ends lost 1 base at V and 4 bases at J; junction bases unmatched: 9. This chain's CDR3 is CASSLVGRQGRETQYF. CDR3 nucleotides: TGTGCCAGCAGCTTAGTAGGGAGACAGGGACGAGAGACCCAGTACTTC.

The chain couples TRBV11-2 to TRBJ2-7; 8 bases agree with TRBD1. The germline V gene has CDR1 SGHAT and CDR2 FQNNGV. V lost 7 bases and J lost 7; bases outside the gene matches: 6. The CDR3 length is 12 residues. CDR3 DNA sequence: TGTGCCAGCAACAAACAGGGGGGAGAGCAGTACTTC. This codes for CASNKQGGEQYF.

The chain links TRBV7-2 to TRBJ2-7; possible D gene TRBD2, 5 bases. Germline loops: CDR1 SGHTA, CDR2 FQGNSA. The CDR3 has 16 residues. V lost 4 bases and J lost 2, with 18 bases in between. The CDR3 is CASSSNGSGPPYEQYF. CDR3 in DNA: TGTGCCAGCAGCTCCAATGGCAGCGGTCCGCCCTACGAGCAGTACTTC.

The chain has TRBV7-2 and TRBJ2-7, with D perhaps being TRBD1 or TRBD2 (5 bases each). V dropped 3 bases and J dropped 7 bases, with 19 bases sitting between them. The CDR3 is made up of 15 amino acids. CDR1 SGHTA and CDR2 FQGNSA come from the germline V gene. Written as DNA, the CDR3 is TGTGCCAGCAGCTTGTATAGCGACAGCAACCTAGAGCAGTACTTC. It is translated as CASSLYSDSNLEQYF.

The chain couples TRBV18 to TRBJ1-1; a possible D gene is TRBD1 (6 bases). CDR3 length equals 14 residues. The germline gives CDR1 KGHSH, CDR2 LQKENI. V was trimmed by 3 bases and J by 7 bases, leaving 15 bases between them. CDR3 in DNA: TGTGCCAGCTCACCGGGGGGCAGAACATATGAAGCTTTCTTT. As protein: CASSPGGRTYEAFF.

The chain has TRBV6-5 and TRBJ2-3; perhaps TRBD1 as D (5 bases). The length of the CDR3 is 15 residues. Germline-derived CDR1 and CDR2 are MNHEY and SVGAGI. V lost 2 bases and J lost 0, with 9 bases in between. The CDR3 spells CASSYQGTSTDTQYF. DNA of the CDR3: TGTGCCAGCAGTTACCAGGGCACTAGCACAGATACGCAGTATTTT.